The clone carrying this T cell receptor beta chain was counted ten times or more. No antigen is known for it. Stable Graves' hyperthyroidism meant no ophthalmopathy progression within 18 months. With 4 bases removed from V and 13 bases from J, the gap between germline ends came to 10 bases. Germline V gene data show CDR1 as SQVTM and CDR2 as ANQGSEA. The CDR3 extends over 9 amino acids. The data stem from a study of T cells in Graves' hyperthyroidism and ophthalmopathy. Study overall: At initial diagnosis, before any treatment had begun, peripheral blood was obtained. General study points: Most thyroid clonotypes with frequency above 0.001 were detected in blood.

Template material for amplifying TCR beta CDR3 regions consisted of RNA transcripts. The TCR CDR3 was amplified in a first-round RT-PCR using the HTBI primer set. TCRdb fed the multiplex PCR reads into MiXCR, producing one record per CDR3 protein. The repertoire includes hundreds of thousands of distinct CDR3 sequences, approximately 40% of them detected once, and around 10% sits in the top ten. The genes are TRBV29-1 and TRBJ1-1; D is uncertain. The specimen was blood. The clonotype originates from a man aged 18 to 29 with Graves' hyperthyroidism. The CDR3 DNA reads as TGCAGCGTTGGGGCTGGAGGTTTCTTT. It is translated as CSVGAGGFF.